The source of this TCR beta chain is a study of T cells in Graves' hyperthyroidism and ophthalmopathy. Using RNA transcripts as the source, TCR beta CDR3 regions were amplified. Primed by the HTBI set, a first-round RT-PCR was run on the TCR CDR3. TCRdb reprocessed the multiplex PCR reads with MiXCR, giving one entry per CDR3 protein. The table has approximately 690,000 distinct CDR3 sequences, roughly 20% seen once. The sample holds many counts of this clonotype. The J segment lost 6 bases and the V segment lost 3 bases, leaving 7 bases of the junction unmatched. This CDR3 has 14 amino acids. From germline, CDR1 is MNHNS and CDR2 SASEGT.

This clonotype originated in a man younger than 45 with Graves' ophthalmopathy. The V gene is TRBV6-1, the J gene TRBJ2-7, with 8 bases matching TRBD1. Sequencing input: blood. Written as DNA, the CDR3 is TGTGCCAGCAGTGACCCGACAGGGGAAAGCGAGCAGTACTTC. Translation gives CASSDPTGESEQYF.